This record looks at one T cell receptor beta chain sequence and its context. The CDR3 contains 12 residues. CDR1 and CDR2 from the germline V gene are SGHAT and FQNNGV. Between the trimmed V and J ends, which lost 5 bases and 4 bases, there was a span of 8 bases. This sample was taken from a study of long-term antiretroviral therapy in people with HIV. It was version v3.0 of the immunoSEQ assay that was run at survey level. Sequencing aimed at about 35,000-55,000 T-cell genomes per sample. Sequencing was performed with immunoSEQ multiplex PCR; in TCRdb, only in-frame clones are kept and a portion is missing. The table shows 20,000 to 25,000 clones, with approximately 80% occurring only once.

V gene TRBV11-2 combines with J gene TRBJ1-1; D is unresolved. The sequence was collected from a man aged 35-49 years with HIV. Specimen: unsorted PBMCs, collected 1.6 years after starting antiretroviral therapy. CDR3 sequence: CASSPLFTEAFF. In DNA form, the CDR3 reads TGTGCCAGCAGCCCCCTCTTCACTGAAGCTTTCTTT.